One and the same sample provided the 13 T cell receptor beta chains below, sequenced in a study of PD-1 blockade in classical Hodgkin lymphoma. Each patient experienced a relapse that followed autologous stem cell transplantation, and brentuximab vedotin exposure varied. This table comes from immunoSEQ multiplex PCR, and its TCRdb copy is limited to in-frame clones, with some not included. The sample contains roughly 30,000 clones, less than 90% of which appear only once. The sample consisted of peripheral blood mononuclear cells (PBMCs), taken before the second cycle of nivolumab. The receptors stem from a human donor with classical Hodgkin lymphoma.

This clone has a single count. The V gene is TRBV5-4, the J gene TRBJ2-3, with 8 bases identical to TRBD1. Germline V gives CDR1 SGHNT, CDR2 YYREEE (reference sequence). The V gene end was trimmed by 1 base and the J gene end by 1 base; junction bases not matched to a gene: 5. CDR3 length equals 16 residues. The CDR3 here is CASSLPLGQGTDTQYF. Here the CDR3 DNA reads TGTGCCAGCAGCTTGCCCCTGGGACAGGGCACAGATACGCAGTATTTT.

The CDR3 loop reads CASSSPDRASYGYTF. CDR3 bases: TGTGCCAGCAGTTCCCCCGACAGGGCTAGCTATGGCTACACCTTC. The chain carries TRBV28 and TRBJ1-2, with 7 bases identical to TRBD1. Germline trimming cut 4 bases from V and 4 bases from J; bases unmatched to any gene: 9. This CDR3 spans 15 amino acids. The germline CDR1 and CDR2 sequences are MDHEN and SYDVKM.

This sequence joins TRBV30 and TRBJ1-5; possible D gene TRBD1, 5 bases. The CDR3 is made up of 17 amino acids. Trimming took off 1 base at V and 2 bases at J, with 18 bases between the two ends. Per germline, CDR1 GTSNPN and CDR2 SVGIG (reference sequence). The CDR3 loop is CAWSAGTALGGNQPQHF. In DNA, the CDR3 is TGTGCCTGGAGTGCCGGGACCGCCTTGGGGGGCAATCAGCCCCAGCATTTT.

The chain uses TRBV7-9 and TRBJ2-5, with D perhaps given as TRBD1 or TRBD2 (5 bases each). V dropped 6 bases and J dropped 5 bases, with 13 bases sitting between them. This CDR3 spans 13 amino acids. Germline loops: CDR1 SEHNR, CDR2 FQNEAQ (reference sequence). CDR3 bases: TGTGCCAGCAGTCGTGTCGGGGCGGAGACCCAGTACTTC. Protein product: CASSRVGAETQYF.

CDR3 amino acids: CASSPSDPFEQYF. The CDR3 DNA reads TGTGCCAGCTCACCATCCGACCCTTTCGAGCAGTACTTC. The chain recombines TRBV14 with TRBJ2-7; D unclear. Germline V gene lookup returns CDR1 SGHDN and CDR2 FVKESK. The CDR3 loop spans 13 amino acids. V was clipped by 8 bases and J by 6 bases, with 17 bases between them. The full variable domain, completed using reference TRBV14 and TRBJ2-7, is EAGVTQFPSHSVIEKGQTVTLRCDPISGHDNLYWYRRVMGKEIKFLLHFVKESKQDESGMPNNRFLAERTGGTYSTLKVQPAELEDSGVYFCASSPSDPFEQYFGPGTRLTVT.

The gene calls are TRBV15 and TRBJ2-5; possibly TRBD1 or TRBD2 for D (6 bases each). V dropped 0 bases and J dropped 4 bases, with 15 bases sitting between them. From germline, CDR1 is LNHNV and CDR2 YYDKDF (reference sequence). The CDR3 length is 16 residues. CDR3 sequence (DNA): TGTGCCACCAGCAGAGATCCTGGGGGGCGCTCAGAGACCCAGTACTTC. It yields the protein CATSRDPGGRSETQYF.

The V gene is TRBV7-8, the J gene TRBJ2-3, with a tentative D call TRBD2 (5 bases). This CDR3 is built from 16 residues. CDR1 SGHVS and CDR2 FQNEAQ come from the germline V gene. Trimming shortened V by 1 base and J by 3 bases, and 14 bases separated the two germline ends. CDR3 sequence (DNA): TGTGCCAGCAGCTTAGGGAGGCTGGGGATTACAGATACGCAGTATTTT. Translation gives CASSLGRLGITDTQYF.

The chain is built from TRBV4-1 and TRBJ1-5; D is perhaps TRBD1 (5 bases). V was shortened by 4 bases and J by 1 base, with 17 bases between the two germline ends. From germline, CDR1 is MGHRA and CDR2 YSYEKL. There are 17 residues in the CDR3. This CDR3 is CASSRTVVRGSNQPQHF. The CDR3, as DNA: TGCGCCAGCAGCCGGACTGTGGTGCGGGGGAGCAATCAGCCCCAGCATTTT.

This sequence joins TRBV15 and TRBJ2-1; D may be TRBD1 (6 bases). CDR3 length: 16 amino acids. Germline loops: CDR1 LNHNV, CDR2 YYDKDF (reference sequence). V was trimmed by 3 bases and J by 4 bases, leaving 16 bases between them. This chain's CDR3 is CATSRGRQVGYNEQFF. In nucleotides, the CDR3 is TGTGCCACCAGCAGGGGGAGACAGGTTGGGTACAATGAGCAGTTCTTC.

This sequence joins TRBV18 and TRBJ1-1; D is unclear. The V gene lost 4 bases and the J gene lost 10 bases, with 10 bases spanning the gap. The germline CDR1 and CDR2 sequences are KGHSH and LQKENI. The CDR3 is 11 amino acids. CDR3 region: CASSLQRVAFF. CDR3 in DNA: TGTGCCAGCTCACTACAGCGGGTAGCTTTCTTT.

This clone was seen a single time. The chain employs TRBV7-9 and TRBJ2-1; D ambiguous. This CDR3 has 12 residues. Trimming cost V 4 bases and J 9 bases, with 10 bases left between them. The germline gives CDR1 SEHNR, CDR2 FQNEAQ (reference sequence). The CDR3 nucleotides read TGTGCCAGCAGCTCGTTGGGAAGTGAGCAGTTCTTC. Translated, it gives CASSSLGSEQFF.

The rearrangement links TRBV19 to TRBJ2-1; D is unresolved. CDR1 and CDR2 from the germline V gene are LNHDA and SQIVND (reference sequence). The CDR3 consists of 12 residues. The V and J ends lost 3 bases and 3 bases respectively, with 3 bases between them. The CDR3 nucleotides are TGTGCCAGTAGTATTCTCTACAATGAGCAGTTCTTC. As protein: CASSILYNEQFF.

V and J are TRBV6-5 and TRBJ2-1; 7 bases map to TRBD2. CDR1 is MNHEY and CDR2 is SVGAGI in the germline V gene. The J segment lost 7 bases and the V segment lost 6 bases, leaving 12 bases of the junction unmatched. The CDR3 runs 15 residues. The CDR3 DNA reads TGTGCCAGCAGACACAGGACTAGAACATGGAATGAGCAGTTCTTC. Protein product: CASRHRTRTWNEQFF.